These 9 T cell receptor beta chains were sequenced from one sample in a study of beta chain features in type 1 diabetes. Expressed TCRB transcripts were sequenced, since all the RNA that had been isolated was reverse transcribed. The data were produced by immunoSEQ multiplex PCR, yet TCRdb's version contains in-frame clones alone and is incomplete. The repertoire holds 150,000 or so clones, about 9.2% seen once, with 0.68% in the top ten. Sequences were obtained from central memory CD4+ T cells from blood. These receptors all stem from a man between 18 and 29 years old in good health.

This clone was observed a handful of times. The chain recombines TRBV4-3 with TRBJ2-2, with 8 bases identical to TRBD1. The CDR3 consists of 16 residues. CDR1 LGHNA and CDR2 YSLEER come from the germline V gene. The V segment lost 0 bases and the J segment 9 bases; nucleotides outside the gene matches: 9. Written as DNA, the CDR3 is TGCGCCAGCAGCCAAGATCCGGGACAGGTGTTTAGGGAGCTGTTTTTT. Its translation: CASSQDPGQVFRELFF.

This clone has just a few counts. This sequence joins TRBV5-3 and TRBJ1-1; D possibly corresponds to TRBD1 (6 bases). TRBV5-3 is recorded as an ORF, its role being uncertain. The CDR3 is made up of 15 amino acids. Trimming left V 4 bases short and J 1 base short, with 14 bases between. The CDR3 is CARSQADSQNTEAFF. In DNA, the CDR3 is TGTGCCAGAAGCCAGGCGGACAGCCAGAACACTGAAGCTTTCTTT.

Only a few counts were recorded for this clone. This chain uses TRBV7-7 with TRBJ2-2; D is perhaps TRBD1 (5 bases). The CDR3 loop spans 12 amino acids. V shed 11 bases and J shed 1 base, with 8 bases lying between them. Looked up from germline, CDR1 is SSHAT and CDR2 is FNYEAQ (reference sequence). CDR3 DNA: TGTGCCCTGCAGGGGAACACCGGGGAGCTGTTTTTT. Residues: CALQGNTGELFF.

This clone has just a few counts. This chain connects TRBV18 to TRBJ2-7; 9 bases fit TRBD1. The trim removed 4 bases at V and 3 bases at J, leaving 4 bases unmatched. The germline CDR1 and CDR2 sequences are KGHSH and LQKENI. The CDR3 contains 14 residues. DNA of the CDR3: TGTGCCAGCTCACACACGGACAGGGGCTACGAGCAGTACTTC. It specifies CASSHTDRGYEQYF.

This clone has more than one count but fewer than ten. The chain has TRBV14 and TRBJ1-6, with no clear D. The CDR3 covers 16 residues. V lost 0 bases and J 10 bases, leaving 16 bases between the germline ends. Per germline, CDR1 SGHDN and CDR2 FVKESK. CDR3 loop: CASSQDGAATTSPLHF. Written as DNA, the CDR3 is TGTGCCAGCAGCCAAGATGGCGCAGCAACGACATCACCCCTCCACTTT.

The chain recombines TRBV11-2 with TRBJ2-3; D uncertain. The CDR3 extends over 17 amino acids. V gave up 0 bases and J gave up 1 base, with 14 bases separating them. Germline V gene data show CDR1 as SGHAT and CDR2 as FQNNGV. In nucleotides, the CDR3 is TGTGCCAGCAGCTTAGATTTGGCTGTTGCAGGCACAGATACGCAGTATTTT. Translation: CASSLDLAVAGTDTQYF.

There are a few counts of this clone. The genes are TRBV29-1 and TRBJ1-2, with D possibly being TRBD1 (6 bases). CDR3 length equals 12 residues. V dropped 6 bases and J dropped 6 bases, with 14 bases sitting between them. Germline CDR1 is SQVTM and CDR2 is ANQGSEA. CDR3 bases: TGCAGCGTGAGAGGGGGTTGGGATGGCTACACCTTC. This gives the protein CSVRGGWDGYTF.

The chain carries TRBV25-1 and TRBJ1-1, with D hard to call. The germline gives CDR1 MGHDK, CDR2 SYGVNS. V lost 4 bases and J 4 bases, leaving 16 bases between the germline ends. This CDR3 comprises 15 residues. The CDR3 DNA is TGTGCCAGCAGTGTCCCGACTACGGGCGGCACTGAAGCTTTCTTT. It codes for CASSVPTTGGTEAFF. Using reference TRBV25-1 and TRBJ1-1 for the parts outside the CDR3, the full variable domain is EADIYQTPRYLVIGTGKKITLECSQTMGHDKMYWYQQDPGMELHLIHYSYGVNSTEKGDLSSESTVSRIRTEHFPLTLESARPSHTSQYLCASSVPTTGGTEAFFGQGTRLTVV.

The rearrangement links TRBV4-1 to TRBJ2-2, with 11 nucleotides matching TRBD2. The ends lost 5 bases at V and 0 bases at J; junction bases unmatched: 8. The germline V gene has CDR1 MGHRA and CDR2 YSYEKL. The CDR3 has 18 amino acids. The CDR3 sequence: CASSGRTSGRPNTGELFF. In nucleotides, the CDR3 is TGCGCCAGCAGCGGGCGGACTAGCGGGCGGCCGAACACCGGGGAGCTGTTTTTT.